The T cell receptor beta chain under discussion was sequenced for a study of Graves' ophthalmopathy and Graves' hyperthyroidism. The sequenced template was RNA, covering the TCR beta CDR3 region. RT-PCR in the first round used HTBI primers; a second-round multiplex PCR followed. TCRdb used MiXCR to reprocess the multiplex PCR reads, holding one entry per CDR3 protein. Of roughly 700,000 distinct CDR3 sequences in the sample, roughly two fifths were seen once. The CDR3 is made up of 16 amino acids. CDR1 and CDR2 (germline): MNHEY, SVGEGT. Orbital computed tomography and thyroid ultrasound, along with TRAb, serum thyroxine and clinical symptoms, underpinned diagnosis. Turning to this clonotype: Its ends do not fully match the called genes, so a read error is possible.

Material: peripheral blood. The chain links TRBV6-2 or TRBV6-3 to TRBJ2-7; the match to TRBD2 covers 7 bases. The TCR originated in an adult man with Graves' ophthalmopathy. This chain's CDR3 is CACSYEVASGSYEQYF. The CDR3 region has the DNA TGTGCCTGCAGTTACGAGGTGGCTAGCGGTTCCTACGAGCAGTACTTC.